What follows are 30 T cell receptor beta chains derived from one specimen sequenced in a study of shared clonotypes between healthy human individuals. TCRdb keeps only in-frame clones here, not all; method: immunoSEQ multiplex PCR. Found here are about 640,000 clones, approximately 75% of them singletons; the top ten hold 1.8%. The sample consisted of memory CD4+ T cells sorted from blood. Noted subset: CD45RA-negative fraction. These TCRs come from a woman aged 25 to 39 in good health.

The chain combines TRBV5-4 with TRBJ2-7; 8 nucleotides agree with TRBD2. The ends lost 6 bases at V and 2 bases at J; junction bases unmatched: 10. The CDR3 covers 15 residues. Germline-derived CDR1 and CDR2 are SGHNT and YYREEE (reference sequence). CDR3: CASTGGAGSAYEQYF. The CDR3, as DNA: TGTGCCAGCACCGGGGGGGCGGGATCGGCCTACGAGCAGTACTTC.

The chain links TRBV5-1 to TRBJ2-1; D possibly corresponds to TRBD2 (5 bases). Trimming cost V 0 bases and J 5 bases, with 12 bases left between them. CDR1 and CDR2 from the germline V gene are SGHRS and YFSETQ. CDR3 size: 15 residues. The CDR3 sequence: CASSLGEWVDNEQFF. CDR3 nucleotide sequence: TGCGCCAGCAGCTTGGGGGAGTGGGTCGACAATGAGCAGTTCTTC.

Here the CDR3 reads CASSHPGLAGAEQFF. In nucleotides, the CDR3 is TGTGCCAGCAGTCACCCGGGACTAGCGGGTGCCGAGCAGTTCTTC. This sequence joins TRBV6-5 and TRBJ2-1, with 12 bases lining up with TRBD2. The V gene end was trimmed by 5 bases and the J gene end by 10 bases; junction bases not matched to a gene: 9. CDR3 length: 15 amino acids. The germline CDR1 and CDR2 sequences are MNHEY and SVGAGI.

As for this clone: This specimen includes other DNA sequences encoding the same CDR3. The rearrangement links TRBV5-1 to TRBJ2-1; TRBD2 matches at 7 bases. Germline loops: CDR1 SGHRS, CDR2 YFSETQ. Trimming removed 0 bases from V and 4 bases from J; junction bases left unmatched: 4. CDR3 length: 15 amino acids. The CDR3 sequence is CASSLGEGPYNEQFF. CDR3 nucleotides: TGCGCCAGCAGCTTGGGGGAGGGTCCATACAATGAGCAGTTCTTC.

This chain uses TRBV18 with TRBJ1-2; D unclear. This CDR3 region has 16 residues. Germline V gene lookup returns CDR1 KGHSH and CDR2 LQKENI. Trimming left V 0 bases short and J 2 bases short, with 13 bases between. CDR3 coding DNA: TGTGCCAGCTCACCACCGGTGATGATTTCGAACTATGGCTACACCTTC. It is translated as CASSPPVMISNYGYTF.

There are a few counts of this clone. V and J are TRBV11-2 and TRBJ1-1; D is perhaps TRBD1 (5 bases). Trimming left V 5 bases short and J 5 bases short, with 18 bases between. This CDR3 is 15 amino acids long. Germline-derived CDR1 and CDR2 are SGHAT and FQNNGV. As DNA, the CDR3 is TGTGCCAGCAGCGATTTACGGGGACGTGGGACTGAAGCTTTCTTT. It specifies CASSDLRGRGTEAFF.

The chain links TRBV19 to TRBJ2-7; no definite D call. CDR3 length equals 13 residues. With 6 bases removed from V and 7 bases from J, the gap between germline ends came to 16 bases. CDR1 is LNHDA and CDR2 is SQIVND in the germline V gene (reference sequence). The CDR3 DNA sequence: TGTGCCAGTAGCCCCGTGACCTGGGGAGAGCAGTACTTC. It specifies CASSPVTWGEQYF.

The chain combines TRBV7-3 with TRBJ2-2, with 11 bases identical to TRBD2. Germline V lookup: CDR1 SGHTA, CDR2 FQGTGA. CDR3 length equals 15 residues. The V gene end was trimmed by 6 bases and the J gene end by 5 bases; junction bases not matched to a gene: 5. The CDR3 region is CASSPTSGRTGELFF. CDR3 DNA: TGTGCCAGCAGTCCAACTAGCGGGAGAACCGGGGAGCTGTTTTTT.

The rearrangement links TRBV11-3 to TRBJ2-1; TRBD2 agrees at 8 bases. This CDR3 is built from 13 residues. V was clipped by 6 bases and J by 5 bases; unmatched bases: 3. Germline CDR1 reads SGHNT; CDR2 reads YENEEA. CDR3 amino acids: CASRWREDNEQFF. The DNA of the CDR3 is TGTGCCAGCAGATGGCGGGAGGACAATGAGCAGTTCTTC.

The V gene is TRBV4-2, the J gene TRBJ2-7, with D maybe TRBD1 (6 bases). The ends were cut back, 2 bases at V and 3 bases at J, with 8 bases in the middle. This CDR3 spans 13 amino acids. CDR1 LGHNA and CDR2 YNFKEQ come from the germline V gene. The CDR3 is CASSQWDNYEQYF. The CDR3 nucleotides are TGTGCCAGCAGCCAATGGGACAACTACGAGCAGTACTTC.

The V call is TRBV5-1, the J call TRBJ2-7; 12 nucleotides line up with TRBD2. J gave up 6 bases and V 3 bases, and 7 bases lay outside the gene matches. The CDR3 has 15 amino acids. Germline values: CDR1 SGHRS, CDR2 YFSETQ. CDR3 residues: CASSSRTSGTVEQYF. The CDR3 bases are TGCGCCAGCAGCTCTAGGACTAGCGGGACAGTCGAGCAGTACTTC.

The CDR3 loop reads CASSLGGAGPYEQYF. The CDR3 DNA reads TGTGCCAGCAGCTTGGGGGGAGCGGGACCCTACGAGCAGTACTTC. The V and J genes are TRBV7-2 and TRBJ2-7; 7 nucleotides match TRBD2. After removal of 3 bases from V and 2 bases from J, the junction contained 7 bases not matched to a gene. The germline V gene encodes CDR1 SGHTA and CDR2 FQGNSA. The CDR3 consists of 15 residues.

This clone was detected once. The chain's CDR3 is CASSLGRYASGSPYEQYF. DNA for the CDR3: TGTGCCAGCAGCTTAGGCCGATATGCTAGCGGGAGTCCCTACGAGCAGTACTTC. The rearrangement links TRBV11-2 to TRBJ2-7; TRBD2 aligns across 10 bases. This CDR3 has 18 residues. V dropped 1 base and J dropped 2; count of bases not matched to a gene: 11. Per germline, CDR1 SGHAT and CDR2 FQNNGV.

The CDR3 sequence is CASSVTGGGNIQYF. The CDR3 coding sequence is TGTGCCAGCAGCGTAACGGGGGGAGGTAACATTCAGTACTTC. J is TRBJ2-4 and V is TRBV6-5; 7 bases map to TRBD2. The CDR3 is 14 residues long. Germline V CDR1 and CDR2: MNHEY, SVGAGI. V lost 6 bases, J lost 7 bases, and 9 bases stayed unmatched.

The rearrangement links TRBV5-4 to TRBJ2-7, with D maybe TRBD2 (5 bases). CDR3 length: 15 residues. Trimming took 4 bases from V and 4 from J, leaving 18 bases between them. The germline CDR1 and CDR2 sequences are SGHNT and YYREEE (reference sequence). CDR3 DNA sequence: TGTGCCAGCAGCGCGGGTCAGGTCACTAGTTACGAGCAGTACTTC. The encoded protein is CASSAGQVTSYEQYF. The variable domain in full, completed from reference TRBV5-4 and TRBJ2-7, reads ETGVTQSPTHLIKTRGQQVTLRCSSQSGHNTVSWYQQALGQGPQFIFQYYREEENGRGNFPPRFSGLQFPNYSSELNVNALELDDSALYLCASSAGQVTSYEQYFGPGTRLTVT.

V gene TRBV27 combines with J gene TRBJ2-1; D remains unclear. The germline V gene has CDR1 MNHEY and CDR2 SMNVEV (reference sequence). This CDR3 is built from 18 residues. V was cut by 3 bases and J by 5 bases, with 23 bases left in between. This CDR3 reads CASSFSPHSRKFHNEQFF. The CDR3 DNA sequence: TGTGCCAGCAGTTTCTCCCCTCACTCGAGGAAGTTTCACAATGAGCAGTTCTTC.

CDR3 amino acids: CAIRARANTGELFF. CDR3 coding DNA: TGTGCCATCAGGGCTAGGGCAAACACCGGGGAGCTGTTTTTT. V and J are TRBV10-3 and TRBJ2-2; D is unclear. V was trimmed by 6 bases and J by 2 bases, leaving 10 bases between them. Per the germline V gene, CDR1 is ENHRY and CDR2 is SYGVKD. The CDR3 is 14 amino acids.

The chain carries TRBV16 and TRBJ2-3, with D uncertain. V gave up 4 bases and J gave up 2 bases, with 7 bases separating them. CDR1 and CDR2 (germline): KGHSY, FQNENV. The CDR3 is 13 residues long. In nucleotides, the CDR3 is TGTGCCAGCAGCCGGCCAGACACAGATACGCAGTATTTT. It codes for CASSRPDTDTQYF.

This clone has only one observation. V is TRBV5-6 and J is TRBJ2-7; 10 bases agree with TRBD2. With 2 bases clipped from V and 7 bases from J, the junction kept 9 bases outside the gene matches. The CDR3 is made up of 15 amino acids. Germline loops: CDR1 SGHDT, CDR2 YYEEEE. As DNA, the CDR3 is TGTGCCAGCAGCTTCTGGACTAGCGGATACAATGAGCAGTACTTC. Encoded protein: CASSFWTSGYNEQYF. The whole variable domain, remainder taken from reference TRBV5-6 and TRBJ2-7, is DAGVTQSPTHLIKTRGQQVTLRCSPKSGHDTVSWYQQALGQGPQFIFQYYEEEERQRGNFPDRFSGHQFPNYSSELNVNALLLGDSALYLCASSFWTSGYNEQYFGPGTRLTVT.

V gene TRBV28 combines with J gene TRBJ2-7; D is ambiguous. Germline values: CDR1 MDHEN, CDR2 SYDVKM. The CDR3 length is 13 residues. V was cut by 3 bases and J by 4 bases, with 10 bases left in between. This CDR3 reads CASSFAPFYEQYF. CDR3 nucleotide sequence: TGTGCCAGCAGTTTCGCCCCCTTTTACGAGCAGTACTTC.

The V gene is TRBV4-1, the J gene TRBJ1-1; no clear D. This CDR3 contains 13 residues. The V and J ends lost 0 bases and 3 bases respectively, with 5 bases between them. CDR1 is MGHRA, CDR2 YSYEKL, per germline. The CDR3 loop reads CASSQDRDTEAFF. In DNA form, the CDR3 reads TGCGCCAGCAGCCAAGATAGGGACACTGAAGCTTTCTTT.

The chain joins TRBV29-1 to TRBJ1-2, with D tentatively TRBD1 (5 bases). Germline assignment: CDR1 SQVTM and CDR2 ANQGSEA. The V and J ends lost 4 bases and 1 base respectively, with 10 bases between them. This CDR3 contains 13 residues. CDR3 DNA sequence: TGCAGCGTTGGGGGCAGGAGTAACTATGGCTACACCTTC. Its protein is CSVGGRSNYGYTF.

The rearrangement joins TRBV4-1 to TRBJ1-1; D gene ambiguous. Trimming shortened V by 1 base and J by 10 bases, and 19 bases separated the two germline ends. The CDR3 has 15 residues. Per germline, CDR1 MGHRA and CDR2 YSYEKL. The CDR3 sequence: CASSQALEAPWGAFF. The CDR3 coding sequence is TGCGCCAGCAGCCAAGCATTAGAGGCCCCTTGGGGAGCTTTCTTT.

The rearrangement joins TRBV5-1 to TRBJ1-4; weak D call: TRBD1 (5 bases). Germline values: CDR1 SGHRS, CDR2 YFSETQ. The CDR3 has 16 residues. V lost 0 bases to trimming and J lost 2 bases, with 11 bases between them. Here the CDR3 reads CASSLVARGTNEKLFF. CDR3 DNA: TGCGCCAGCAGCTTGGTAGCCCGGGGGACTAATGAAAAACTGTTTTTT.

This clone has a handful of counts. The rearrangement joins TRBV28 to TRBJ1-2; 10 positions match TRBD1. The CDR3 consists of 15 residues. Germline assignment: CDR1 MDHEN and CDR2 SYDVKM. V lost 6 bases, J lost 5 bases, and 9 bases stayed unmatched. CDR3 in DNA: TGTGCCAGCAGCCCTTCTACGGGACAGGGGTATGGCTACACCTTC. It yields the protein CASSPSTGQGYGYTF.

The chain uses TRBV2 and TRBJ2-1, with unresolved D. This CDR3 is 14 amino acids long. Between the trimmed V and J ends, which lost 1 base and 2 bases, there was a span of 6 bases. Germline-derived CDR1 and CDR2 are SNHLY and FYNNEI. Here the CDR3 DNA reads TGTGCCAGCAGTGAAGGGGCACCCTACAATGAGCAGTTCTTC. It is translated as CASSEGAPYNEQFF.

V gene TRBV5-1 combines with J gene TRBJ2-1; D uncertain. Trimming pared 0 bases from V and 6 bases from J, leaving 10 bases between. CDR3 length: 14 amino acids. Per the germline V gene, CDR1 is SGHRS and CDR2 is YFSETQ. This CDR3 reads CASSLDGPSNEQFF. The DNA of the CDR3 is TGCGCCAGCAGCTTGGACGGGCCCTCCAATGAGCAGTTCTTC.

The J gene is TRBJ2-7, the V gene TRBV18; 8 bases agree with TRBD1. Germline CDR1 reads KGHSH; CDR2 reads LQKENI. This CDR3 has 14 amino acids. The V and J ends lost 3 bases and 3 bases, in that order; junction bases with no gene match: 4. The CDR3 here is CASSPDRVLYEQYF. The CDR3 DNA reads as TGTGCCAGCTCACCGGACAGGGTCCTCTACGAGCAGTACTTC.

The chain combines TRBV28 with TRBJ1-3; D is undetermined. V dropped 3 bases and J dropped 3 bases, with 6 bases sitting between them. CDR3 length: 13 amino acids. Germline assignment: CDR1 MDHEN and CDR2 SYDVKM. The CDR3 DNA reads as TGTGCCAGCAGTTTGGACCGTGGAAACACCATATATTTT. Residues: CASSLDRGNTIYF.

CDR3 sequence (DNA): TGCGCCAGCAGCCCGGGACATCACTACGAGCAGTACTTC. This gives the protein CASSPGHHYEQYF. The rearrangement uses TRBV23-1 and TRBJ2-7, with TRBD1 as a possible D gene (6 bases). TRBV23-1 is an open reading frame whose function is uncertain. V shed 6 bases and J shed 3 bases, with 12 bases lying between them. The length of the CDR3 is 13 residues.